A single sample gave rise to the 23 T cell receptor beta chains below, sequenced in a study of human T cells and chemical hapten exposure. Specified time point: healthy volunteer bleed at 2 weeks. It was from unfractionated whole blood that total RNA was extracted. MiXCR, applied by TCRdb to the RACE reads, yields one record per CDR3 protein. Of tens of thousands of distinct CDR3 sequences listed, about 8.6% are singletons. Sequencing was carried out using whole blood. The source is a female donor in good health. Some clones in this sample may be carry-over from other donors' samples.

A few counts support this clonotype. The rearrangement links TRBV20-1 to TRBJ1-4; D perhaps matches TRBD1 (5 bases). This CDR3 has 13 residues. Germline V gene lookup returns CDR1 DFQATT and CDR2 SNEGSKA (reference sequence). V lost 5 bases and J lost 5, with 12 bases in between. CDR3 in amino acids: CSAADSRNEKLFF. CDR3 bases: TGCAGTGCTGCCGACAGTAGGAATGAAAAACTGTTTTTT.

Notes on this clonotype: This could be a read error, since a much larger clone is one nucleotide away. The chain is built from TRBV29-1 and TRBJ1-2; D might be TRBD1 (5 bases). V was cut by 6 bases and J by 5 bases, with 16 bases left in between. The CDR3 extends over 13 amino acids. Germline lookup yields CDR1 SQVTM and CDR2 ANQGSEA. CDR3 sequence: CSVDSGTWYGYTF. The CDR3 DNA follows: TGCAGCGTGGATTCCGGGACGTGGTATGGCTACACCTTC.

This clonotype was picked up many times. This chain links TRBV20-1 with TRBJ2-7; D is unresolved. Germline V gene lookup returns CDR1 DFQATT and CDR2 SNEGSKA (reference sequence). The CDR3 is 12 amino acids. V shed 0 bases and J shed 4 bases, with 7 bases lying between them. This CDR3 is CSAREPHYEQYF. The CDR3, as DNA: TGCAGTGCTAGAGAACCTCATTACGAGCAGTACTTC.

This clonotype was observed a few times. This chain links TRBV6-2 or TRBV6-3 with TRBJ2-6, with unresolved D. Per the germline V gene, CDR1 is MNHEY and CDR2 is SVGEGT. V was trimmed by 2 bases and J by 3 bases, leaving 20 bases between them. The CDR3 has 19 residues. The CDR3 loop is CASSYAPAVLVDGANVLTF. The CDR3 DNA follows: TGTGCCAGCAGTTACGCCCCAGCCGTCTTGGTGGATGGGGCCAACGTCCTGACTTTC.

This clonotype occurred a few times. The rearrangement joins TRBV6-6 to TRBJ2-3, with a weak D call TRBD2 (6 bases). V lost 4 bases, J lost 0 bases, and 11 bases lay in between. The CDR3 loop spans 15 amino acids. Germline V gene data show CDR1 as MNHNY and CDR2 as SVGAGI (reference sequence). The DNA of the CDR3 is TGTGCCAGCAGTTTCAATAGCGGTAGCACAGATACGCAGTATTTT. Translated, it gives CASSFNSGSTDTQYF.

This clonotype was observed a few times. The rearrangement links TRBV6-5 to TRBJ1-2, with TRBD1 matching 10 bases. The CDR3 runs to 14 residues. Germline V CDR1 and CDR2: MNHEY, SVGAGI. V lost 6 bases to trimming and J lost 7 bases; unmatched junction nucleotides: 8. CDR3 sequence (DNA): TGTGCCAGCAGCTCAAGGACAGGGGGAGGTGGCTACACCTTC. Protein product: CASSSRTGGGGYTF.

CDR3 protein: CASSLRGAGYGYTF. CDR3 DNA: TGTGCCAGCAGCTTAAGGGGGGCGGGGTATGGCTACACCTTC. V gene TRBV7-2 combines with J gene TRBJ1-2; weak D call: TRBD1 (6 bases). Trimming cost V 2 bases and J 5 bases, with 12 bases left between them. The CDR3 extends over 14 amino acids. Germline V CDR1 and CDR2: SGHTA, FQGNSA.

V is TRBV18 and J is TRBJ2-4; a possible D gene is TRBD1 (6 bases). This CDR3 is built from 18 residues. CDR1 is KGHSH, CDR2 LQKENI, per germline. V lost 3 bases to trimming and J lost 1 base, with 19 bases between them. The CDR3 nucleotides are TGTGCCAGCTCACCTCTGGTCGGGCAGGGGTTCGCCAAAAACATTCAGTACTTC. Protein: CASSPLVGQGFAKNIQYF.

This clonotype was seen at least ten times. This chain joins TRBV6-1 and TRBJ2-1, with D possibly matching TRBD2 (6 bases). This CDR3 comprises 15 residues. Germline values: CDR1 MNHNS, CDR2 SASEGT. Trimming stripped 2 bases from V and 2 bases from J, with 10 bases between. CDR3 DNA sequence: TGTGCCAGCAGTGAAAATAGCGGAACCTACAATGAGCAGTTCTTC. It encodes CASSENSGTYNEQFF.

This clonotype is medium-sized in the sample. The chain recombines TRBV20-1 with TRBJ2-4; no definite D call. Germline assignment: CDR1 DFQATT and CDR2 SNEGSKA (reference sequence). The CDR3 is 14 residues long. Trimming pared 2 bases from V and 0 bases from J, leaving 8 bases between. In DNA form, the CDR3 reads TGCAGTGCTAGACTGAACCTAGCCAAAAACATTCAGTACTTC. It encodes CSARLNLAKNIQYF.

The sample holds many counts of this clonotype. The chain recombines TRBV7-2 with TRBJ1-1, with D uncertain. The CDR3 has 15 amino acids. From germline, CDR1 is SGHTA and CDR2 FQGNSA. V was trimmed by 4 bases and J by 1 base, leaving 13 bases between them. The CDR3 loop is CASSSLSWGNTEAFF. For the CDR3, the DNA is TGTGCCAGCAGCTCCTTGAGTTGGGGGAACACTGAAGCTTTCTTT. The variable domain in full, completed from reference TRBV7-2 and TRBJ1-1, reads GAGVSQSPSNKVTEKGKDVELRCDPISGHTALYWYRQSLGQGLEFLIYFQGNSAPDKSGLPSDRFSAERTGGSVSTLTIQRTQQEDSAVYLCASSSLSWGNTEAFFGQGTRLTVV.

This clonotype was seen more than once but under ten times. The rearrangement uses TRBV7-2 and TRBJ2-3, with D possibly matching TRBD2 (5 bases). V lost 3 bases and J 2 bases, leaving 15 bases between the germline ends. This CDR3 has 16 residues. The germline CDR1 and CDR2 sequences are SGHTA and FQGNSA. CDR3 sequence: CASSFTSAVLTDTQYF. The CDR3 bases are TGTGCCAGCAGCTTCACATCAGCGGTCCTCACAGATACGCAGTATTTT.

The V and J genes are TRBV28 and TRBJ1-1; D is possibly TRBD1 (5 bases). There are 14 residues in the CDR3. The germline V and J ends were trimmed by 6 bases and 8 bases, with 19 bases remaining between them. Per germline, CDR1 MDHEN and CDR2 SYDVKM. The CDR3 spells CASSRQFILSEAFF. In DNA form, the CDR3 reads TGTGCCAGCAGCAGACAGTTCATTTTATCCGAAGCTTTCTTT.

This clonotype was counted between two and nine times. The gene calls are TRBV5-1 and TRBJ2-3; TRBD1 aligns across 7 bases. The J segment lost 1 base and the V segment lost 3 bases, leaving 5 bases of the junction unmatched. Per the germline V gene, CDR1 is SGHRS and CDR2 is YFSETQ. The length of the CDR3 is 15 residues. In DNA, the CDR3 is TGCGCCAGCAGCTGGGCAGGGGGACGCACAGATACGCAGTATTTT. Its protein is CASSWAGGRTDTQYF.

Regarding this clonotype: A read error may produce the germline difference seen at one junction end. The chain combines TRBV6-5 with TRBJ1-2; tentative D call: TRBD1 (5 bases). The V gene's germline CDR1 is MNHEY and CDR2 SVGAGI. The CDR3 is made up of 14 amino acids. The CDR3 nucleotides read TGTGCCAGCAGTTACGGGGGGTCAGTGGAAACGCCCGTCTGG. Translating gives CASSYGGSVETPVW.

This clonotype was recorded many times. The J gene is TRBJ1-2, the V gene TRBV12-3 or TRBV12-4, with D tentatively TRBD1 (6 bases). The ends were cut back, 5 bases at V and 1 base at J, with 8 bases in the middle. CDR3 length: 13 amino acids. The CDR3 sequence is CASSPDSNYGYTF. The CDR3 nucleotides are TGTGCCAGCAGTCCGGACAGTAACTATGGCTACACCTTC.

This clonotype came up many times. The V and J genes are TRBV28 and TRBJ2-7, with no clear D. The V and J ends lost 1 base and 6 bases respectively, with 7 bases between them. The V gene's germline CDR1 is MDHEN and CDR2 SYDVKM. The CDR3 is made up of 12 amino acids. This CDR3 reads CASSLSVSEQYF. CDR3 sequence (DNA): TGTGCCAGCAGTTTATCCGTAAGCGAGCAGTACTTC.

There are many counts of this clonotype. The chain recombines TRBV7-2 with TRBJ2-3; 10 bases fit TRBD2. The germline gives CDR1 SGHTA, CDR2 FQGNSA. The CDR3 totals 15 residues. J gave up 5 bases and V 4 bases, and 6 bases lay outside the gene matches. This CDR3 is CASSSSSGSIDTQYF. The CDR3 nucleotides read TGTGCCAGCAGCTCCTCTAGCGGGAGTATAGATACGCAGTATTTT.

In its sample, this clonotype was seen a few times. This CDR3 reads CASRTSGSTDTQYF. CDR3 coding DNA: TGTGCCAGCAGAACTAGCGGGAGCACAGATACGCAGTATTTT. The chain carries TRBV6-2 or TRBV6-3 and TRBJ2-3, with 9 nucleotides matching TRBD2. The junction had 1 base not matched to a gene; V was cut back by 6 bases and J by 0 bases. CDR3 length equals 14 residues. CDR1 is MNHEY, CDR2 SVGEGT, per germline.

This clonotype was observed at least ten times. The chain employs TRBV27 and TRBJ1-5; 7 bases fit TRBD1. Germline V lookup: CDR1 MNHEY, CDR2 SMNVEV (reference sequence). The CDR3 length is 15 residues. The V segment lost 0 bases and the J segment 4 bases; nucleotides outside the gene matches: 3. CDR3 protein: CASSLSNRGNQPQHF. In nucleotides, the CDR3 is TGTGCCAGCAGTTTATCTAACAGGGGAAATCAGCCCCAGCATTTT.

This clonotype was counted a few times. The V gene is TRBV29-1, the J gene TRBJ1-5; D not resolved. The CDR3 extends over 13 amino acids. Germline CDR1 is SQVTM and CDR2 is ANQGSEA. V lost 0 bases and J 4 bases, leaving 7 bases between the germline ends. The CDR3 DNA reads as TGCAGCGTTGAAGAGGACGGTAATCAGCCCCAGCATTTT. This translates into CSVEEDGNQPQHF.

The V gene is TRBV12-3 or TRBV12-4, the J gene TRBJ2-5; tentative D call: TRBD1 (5 bases). V lost 3 bases and J 5 bases, leaving 16 bases between the germline ends. CDR3 length: 15 amino acids. The CDR3 nucleotides read TGTGCCAGCAGTTTCTCCCTCCAGGGCAGGGAGACCCAGTACTTC. Its translation is CASSFSLQGRETQYF.

This clonotype was counted at least ten times. The rearrangement links TRBV9 to TRBJ2-1; the match to TRBD2 covers 12 bases. V gave up 3 bases and J gave up 7 bases; unmatched junction bases: 5. There are 15 residues in the CDR3. Germline V gives CDR1 SGDLS, CDR2 YYNGEE. CDR3 amino acids: CASSAGLAGPNEQFF. The CDR3 DNA sequence: TGTGCCAGCAGCGCTGGACTAGCGGGACCAAATGAGCAGTTCTTC.